The TCR beta chain described here comes from a study of T cells after yellow fever vaccination. One entry per CDR3 protein results from TCRdb running MiXCR on the 5' RACE reads. The sample has approximately 47,000 distinct CDR3 sequences, over 5.5% seen once. V was pared by 5 bases and J by 7 bases, with 11 bases between. Germline loops: CDR1 MNHEY, CDR2 SMNVEV (reference sequence). This CDR3 is 12 amino acids long. Sequences were derived from PBMCs, either bulk or a sorted T-cell subset (CD4+, CD8+, memory, or dextramer-sorted; not recorded which), sampled 45 days after the yellow fever booster vaccination. The TCR originated in a man aged 25 to 40 who received the YFV17D yellow fever vaccine. The chain has TRBV27 and TRBJ2-5, with TRBD2 as a possible D gene (5 bases). CDR3 bases: TGTGCCAGCAGTCCCGGTGGAGGGACCCAGTACTTC. This sequence encodes CASSPGGGTQYF.